The clone carrying this T cell receptor beta chain was observed a single time. The antigen is not known. This same CDR3 is encoded by further DNA sequences in the sample. This sample is part of a study of memory CD4+ T cells and cytomegalovirus serostatus. The overall study: Healthy Belgian adult donors included roughly ten CMV-positive and some 24 CMV-negative people.

Study-wide points: CD4+ memory repertoires contained 67 of 164 reported CMV TCRbeta sequences.

In the authors' workflow: Out-of-frame sequences were removed, leaving about 2.2 million distinct TCRbeta sequences. The repertoire was sequenced with immunoSEQ multiplex PCR; TCRdb's copy has only in-frame clones and lacks some. The V and J calls and clone size are taken from that table; D and trimming were inferred from the DNA. Among about 59,000 clones listed, approximately 78% were seen once. Single viable CD3+CD4+CD8-CD45RO+ cells were sorted as the memory CD4+ T cells. The CDR3 consists of 11 residues. CDR1 LGHNT and CDR2 FRNRAP come from the germline V gene. Trimming left V 3 bases short and J 6 bases short, with 4 bases between.

V is TRBV12-5 and J is TRBJ2-3, with D uncertain. The clonotype originates from an adult in good health and CMV-seronegative. Sequenced: memory CD4+ T cells from blood. Here the CDR3 reads CASGLGDTQYF. Written as DNA, the CDR3 is TGTGCTAGTGGTTTAGGGGATACGCAGTATTTT.